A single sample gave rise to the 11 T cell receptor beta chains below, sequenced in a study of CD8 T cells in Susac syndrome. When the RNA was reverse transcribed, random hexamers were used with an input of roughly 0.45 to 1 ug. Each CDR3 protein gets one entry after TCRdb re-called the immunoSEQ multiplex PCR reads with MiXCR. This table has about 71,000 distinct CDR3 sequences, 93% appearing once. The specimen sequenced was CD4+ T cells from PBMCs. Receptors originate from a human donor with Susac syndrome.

CDR3 DNA sequence: TGTGCCAGCAGCGGTCCCGGGACAGACGACACAGATACGCAGTATTTT. Its protein product is CASSGPGTDDTDTQYF. V is TRBV7-2 and J is TRBJ2-3, with 7 positions matching TRBD1. The germline V gene has CDR1 SGHTA and CDR2 FQGNSA. V dropped 5 bases and J dropped 2; count of bases not matched to a gene: 10. CDR3 length: 16 residues.

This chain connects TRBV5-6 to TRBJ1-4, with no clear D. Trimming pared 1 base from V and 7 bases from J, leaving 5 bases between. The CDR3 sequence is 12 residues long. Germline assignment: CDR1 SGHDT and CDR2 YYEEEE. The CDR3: CASSLTGEKLFF. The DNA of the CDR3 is TGTGCCAGCAGCTTGACGGGTGAAAAACTGTTTTTT.

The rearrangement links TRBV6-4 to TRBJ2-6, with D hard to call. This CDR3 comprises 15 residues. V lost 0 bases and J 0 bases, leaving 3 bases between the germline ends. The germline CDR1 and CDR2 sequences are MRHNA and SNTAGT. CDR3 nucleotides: TGTGCCAGCAGTGACTCGAGCTCTGGGGCCAACGTCCTGACTTTC. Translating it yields CASSDSSSGANVLTF.

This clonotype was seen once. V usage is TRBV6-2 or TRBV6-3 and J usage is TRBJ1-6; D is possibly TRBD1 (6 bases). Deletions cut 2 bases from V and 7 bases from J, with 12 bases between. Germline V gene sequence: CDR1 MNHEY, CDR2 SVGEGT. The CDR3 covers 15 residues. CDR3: CASSYSQGINSPLHF. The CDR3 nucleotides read TGTGCCAGCAGTTACAGCCAGGGGATAAATTCACCCCTCCACTTT.

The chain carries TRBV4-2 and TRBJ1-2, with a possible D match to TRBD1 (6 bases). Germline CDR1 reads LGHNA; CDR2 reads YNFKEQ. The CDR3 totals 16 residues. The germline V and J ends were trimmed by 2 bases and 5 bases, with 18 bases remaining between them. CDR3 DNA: TGTGCCAGCAGCCAACGTGGGACACGGCAAGGGTATGGCTACACCTTC. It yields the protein CASSQRGTRQGYGYTF.

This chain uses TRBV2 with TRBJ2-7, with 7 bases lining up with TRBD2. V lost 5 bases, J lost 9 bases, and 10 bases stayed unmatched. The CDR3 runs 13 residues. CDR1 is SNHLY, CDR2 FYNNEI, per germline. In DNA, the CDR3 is TGTGCCAGCAGTCCCCCGGTCGGGAGGCCGCAGTACTTC. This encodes CASSPPVGRPQYF.

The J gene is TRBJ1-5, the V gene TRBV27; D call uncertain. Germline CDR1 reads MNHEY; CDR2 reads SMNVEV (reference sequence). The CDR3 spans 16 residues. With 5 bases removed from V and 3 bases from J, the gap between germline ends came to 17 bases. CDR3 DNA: TGTGCCAGCAGTACTGATCCCCCCACTTCCAATCAGCCCCAGCATTTT. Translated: CASSTDPPTSNQPQHF.

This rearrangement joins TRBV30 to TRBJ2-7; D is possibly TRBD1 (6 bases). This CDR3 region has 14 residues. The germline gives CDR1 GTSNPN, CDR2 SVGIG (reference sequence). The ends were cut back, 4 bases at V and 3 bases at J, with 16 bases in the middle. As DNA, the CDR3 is TGTGCCTGGAATCCTGACAGGCTCCTCTACGAGCAGTACTTC. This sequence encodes CAWNPDRLLYEQYF.

The CDR3 is CASSLRGEYTEAFF. As DNA, the CDR3 is TGTGCCAGCAGCTTGCGGGGAGAGTACACTGAAGCTTTCTTT. The rearrangement links TRBV7-9 to TRBJ1-1; D gene uncertain. This CDR3 region has 14 residues. Germline V gene lookup returns CDR1 SEHNR and CDR2 FQNEAQ (reference sequence). V lost 3 bases to trimming and J lost 3 bases, with 11 bases between them. The full variable domain, rest sourced from reference TRBV7-9 and TRBJ1-1, is DTGVSQNPRHKITKRGQNVTFRCDPISEHNRLYWYRQTLGQGPEFLTYFQNEAQLEKSRLLSDRFSAERPKGSFSTLEIQRTEQGDSAMYLCASSLRGEYTEAFFGQGTRLTVV.

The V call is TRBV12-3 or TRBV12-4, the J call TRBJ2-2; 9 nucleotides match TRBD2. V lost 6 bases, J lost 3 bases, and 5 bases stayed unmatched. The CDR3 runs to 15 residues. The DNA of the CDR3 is TGTGCCAGCAGGCGGGGGGGCCGGGACACCGGGGAGCTGTTTTTT. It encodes CASRRGGRDTGELFF.

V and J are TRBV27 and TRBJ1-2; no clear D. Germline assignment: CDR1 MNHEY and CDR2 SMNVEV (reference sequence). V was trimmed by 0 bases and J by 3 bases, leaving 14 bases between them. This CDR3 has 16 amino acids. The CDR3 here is CASSLSGPTEHYGYTF. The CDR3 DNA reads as TGTGCCAGCAGTTTATCGGGCCCGACGGAACACTATGGCTACACCTTC.